The 17 T cell receptor beta chains below were found in one sample sequenced in a study of cytomegalovirus exposure and HLA in healthy donors. 13 Jbeta primers and 60 Vbeta primers were used for the PCR. Generated by immunoSEQ multiplex PCR, the TCRdb table keeps only in-frame clones and is missing some. The data show roughly 110,000 clones, with 60% to 75% seen just once and roughly 8% held by the top ten. Sequencing input: PBMCs. The source of these receptors is a man younger than 40 in good health and CMV-seronegative.

This rearrangement joins TRBV6-6 to TRBJ2-1, with 7 positions matching TRBD2. The germline V gene encodes CDR1 MNHNY and CDR2 SVGAGI (reference sequence). This CDR3 comprises 13 residues. J was trimmed by 8 bases and V by 7 bases; bases with no gene match: 8. The CDR3 nucleotides read TGTGCCAGCACCATACGGGGGAGGGATGAGCAGTTCTTC. It translates to CASTIRGRDEQFF.

This clone was seen more than once but under ten times. This chain uses TRBV19 with TRBJ1-5; possible D gene TRBD1, 5 bases. The CDR3 consists of 15 residues. The ends were cut back, 3 bases at V and 1 base at J, with 10 bases in the middle. Germline V CDR1 and CDR2: LNHDA, SQIVND (reference sequence). CDR3 sequence (DNA): TGTGCCAGTAGTATGTGGCAGGGCAGCAATCAGCCCCAGCATTTT. It is translated as CASSMWQGSNQPQHF.

This rearrangement joins TRBV5-1 to TRBJ1-2; possible D gene TRBD1, 5 bases. V lost 0 bases, J lost 5 bases, and 14 bases lay in between. CDR1 is SGHRS, CDR2 YFSETQ, per germline. The CDR3 contains 15 residues. The CDR3 spells CASSLEGRVEYGYTF. Written as DNA, the CDR3 is TGCGCCAGCAGCTTGGAAGGCAGGGTTGAGTATGGCTACACCTTC. The full variable domain, in which reference TRBV5-1 and TRBJ1-2 provide the parts outside the CDR3, is KAGVTQTPRYLIKTRGQQVTLSCSPISGHRSVSWYQQTPGQGLQFLFEYFSETQRNKGNFPGRFSGRQFSNSRSEMNVSTLELGDSALYLCASSLEGRVEYGYTFGSGTRLTVV.

The chain has TRBV6-5 and TRBJ2-1; the D is unclear. Per germline, CDR1 MNHEY and CDR2 SVGAGI. The CDR3 extends over 14 amino acids. V was trimmed by 5 bases and J by 4 bases, leaving 12 bases between them. The CDR3 DNA is TGTGCCAGCAGTCGTCCCGATACTTACAATGAGCAGTTCTTC. Translated: CASSRPDTYNEQFF.

As concerns this clone: An end of the junction differs from the germline gene, which may be a read error. The gene calls are TRBV7-9 and TRBJ2-7; unclear D gene. The V gene's germline CDR1 is SEHNR and CDR2 FQNEAQ (reference sequence). This CDR3 has 11 amino acids. The CDR3 sequence: CASSNSSSSDF. Here the CDR3 DNA reads TGTGCCAGCAGTAATTCTAGTTCTTCTGACTTC.

The rearrangement uses TRBV27 and TRBJ2-2; 7 nucleotides agree with TRBD2. Germline-derived CDR1 and CDR2 are MNHEY and SMNVEV (reference sequence). The CDR3 is 16 residues long. The ends lost 5 bases at V and 0 bases at J; junction bases unmatched: 6. CDR3: CASSPGLEPNTGELFF. DNA of the CDR3: TGTGCCAGCAGTCCCGGACTAGAACCGAACACCGGGGAGCTGTTTTTT.

The genes are TRBV10-3 and TRBJ2-5; D is uncertain. The CDR3 totals 13 residues. Trimming shortened V by 10 bases and J by 6 bases, and 18 bases separated the two germline ends. In germline, CDR1 is ENHRY, CDR2 SYGVKD. The CDR3 DNA reads as TGTGCCAGCGATAGCCCCGGATCGAAGACCCAGTACTTC. Its protein is CASDSPGSKTQYF.

The chain uses TRBV10-1 and TRBJ2-7, with a possible D match to TRBD2 (5 bases). The germline CDR1 and CDR2 sequences are WNHNN and SYGVQD (reference sequence). The V and J ends lost 8 bases and 6 bases respectively, with 17 bases between them. The CDR3 consists of 13 residues. Here the CDR3 DNA reads TGCGCCAGCCAACGGACTGCCGTCGGCGAGCAGTACTTC. Translated, it gives CASQRTAVGEQYF.

This clone was recorded at least ten times. V is TRBV5-4 and J is TRBJ2-1, with D maybe TRBD2 (5 bases). V was shortened by 2 bases and J by 3 bases, with 12 bases between the two germline ends. Germline loops: CDR1 SGHNT, CDR2 YYREEE (reference sequence). This CDR3 spans 15 amino acids. CDR3 in DNA: TGTGCCAGCAGCTTCGAGGCGGACTTCTACAATGAGCAGTTCTTC. It encodes CASSFEADFYNEQFF.

V usage is TRBV10-3 and J usage is TRBJ2-7; TRBD2 matches 13 bases. The CDR3 length is 16 residues. The germline CDR1 and CDR2 sequences are ENHRY and SYGVKD. V lost 3 bases to trimming and J lost 1 base; unmatched junction nucleotides: 3. In DNA, the CDR3 is TGTGCCATCAGTGATGAGGGACTAGCGGGGTCCTACGAGCAGTACTTC. This sequence encodes CAISDEGLAGSYEQYF.

This clone was seen only once. The chain links TRBV7-9 to TRBJ2-1; no clear D. The V end was cut by 0 bases, the J end by 0 bases, with 3 bases between. Germline loops: CDR1 SEHNR, CDR2 FQNEAQ (reference sequence). There are 14 residues in the CDR3. CDR3 residues: CASSLASSYNEQFF. The CDR3 nucleotides are TGTGCCAGCAGCTTAGCGAGCTCCTACAATGAGCAGTTCTTC.

The rearrangement uses TRBV6-5 and TRBJ1-5, with D perhaps matching TRBD1 (6 bases). The CDR3 loop spans 14 amino acids. Germline V gene data show CDR1 as MNHEY and CDR2 as SVGAGI. With 8 bases removed from V and 0 bases from J, the gap between germline ends came to 11 bases. CDR3 coding DNA: TGTGCCAGCCTCACAGGGTATAGCAATCAGCCCCAGCATTTT. Its translation is CASLTGYSNQPQHF.

The V call is TRBV29-1, the J call TRBJ2-2; the match to TRBD1 covers 7 bases. The germline V gene encodes CDR1 SQVTM and CDR2 ANQGSEA. Germline trimming cut 8 bases from V and 1 base from J; bases unmatched to any gene: 4. There are 13 residues in the CDR3. The CDR3: CSIGTVNTGELFF. Here the CDR3 DNA reads TGCAGCATCGGGACAGTGAACACCGGGGAGCTGTTTTTT.

V usage is TRBV7-9 and J usage is TRBJ2-5, with TRBD1 identical over 12 bases. Germline V gives CDR1 SEHNR, CDR2 FQNEAQ (reference sequence). With 5 bases clipped from V and 5 bases from J, the junction kept 6 bases outside the gene matches. CDR3 length: 15 residues. DNA for the CDR3: TGTGCCAGCAGCCCTGGGACAGGGGGCTGGGAGACCCAGTACTTC. It is translated as CASSPGTGGWETQYF.

This clone has a single count. The V gene is TRBV27, the J gene TRBJ2-7; weak D call: TRBD1 (5 bases). Trimming cost V 0 bases and J 1 base, with 7 bases left between them. The CDR3 totals 14 residues. Germline CDR1 is MNHEY and CDR2 is SMNVEV (reference sequence). DNA for the CDR3: TGTGCCAGCAGTTTATCCCAGGGTTCCTACGAGCAGTACTTC. Translated, it gives CASSLSQGSYEQYF.

The chain is built from TRBV4-2 and TRBJ2-1, with TRBD2 matching over 7 bases. Germline V lookup: CDR1 LGHNA, CDR2 YNFKEQ. V gave up 0 bases and J gave up 4 bases; unmatched junction bases: 6. The CDR3 runs to 16 residues. CDR3 in DNA: TGTGCCAGCAGCCAAGAGGGGCGGGAGTGGTACAATGAGCAGTTCTTC. Protein sequence: CASSQEGREWYNEQFF.

J is TRBJ2-3 and V is TRBV6-5; TRBD1 matches 8 bases. The CDR3 length is 15 residues. The ends lost 5 bases at V and 3 bases at J; junction bases unmatched: 7. Germline CDR1 MNHEY, CDR2 SVGAGI. The CDR3 DNA is TGTGCCAGCAGTCACCCCGGACAGGGAACAGATACGCAGTATTTT. Amino acid sequence: CASSHPGQGTDTQYF.